This T cell receptor beta chain comes out of a study of sequential checkpoint blockade in melanoma. Study-level information: Arm A got nivolumab then ipilimumab; arm B the reverse, 1:1.

Only in-frame clones appear in the TCRdb table, and some are missing; sequencing was by immunoSEQ multiplex PCR. The data show over 9,500 clones, approximately 60% seen once. Treatment here: randomized to nivolumab then ipilimumab (arm A) or the reverse (arm B). DNA-damaging chemotherapy had not been given to any patient beforehand. Live CD3+CD8+ CD19− CD56− cells were sorted from PBMCs. The sequencing here drew on CD8+ T cells sorted from blood (inferred from file names), taken from a patient given nivolumab and ipilimumab in sequence. This TCR was sampled from a human donor with melanoma.

This CDR3 reads CASSYSSSGIPYEQYF. The CDR3, as DNA: TGTGCCAGCAGTTACTCGTCTAGCGGGATACCCTACGAGCAGTACTTC. The chain uses TRBV6-5 and TRBJ2-7; 9 positions agree with TRBD2. The junction had 5 bases not matched to a gene; V was cut back by 0 bases and J by 2 bases. CDR1 is MNHEY, CDR2 SVGAGI, per germline. The CDR3 has 16 amino acids.